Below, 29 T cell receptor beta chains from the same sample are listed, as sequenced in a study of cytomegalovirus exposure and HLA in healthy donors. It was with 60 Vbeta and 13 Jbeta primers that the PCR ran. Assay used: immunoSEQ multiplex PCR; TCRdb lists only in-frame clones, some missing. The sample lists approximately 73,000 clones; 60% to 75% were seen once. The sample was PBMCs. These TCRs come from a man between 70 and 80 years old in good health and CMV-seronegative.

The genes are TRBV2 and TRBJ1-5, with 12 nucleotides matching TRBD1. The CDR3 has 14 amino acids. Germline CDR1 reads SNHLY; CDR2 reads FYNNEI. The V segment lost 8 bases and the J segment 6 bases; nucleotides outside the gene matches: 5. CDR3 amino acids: CASSGTGGVQPQHF. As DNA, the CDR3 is TGTGCCAGCTCCGGGACAGGGGGCGTTCAGCCCCAGCATTTT.

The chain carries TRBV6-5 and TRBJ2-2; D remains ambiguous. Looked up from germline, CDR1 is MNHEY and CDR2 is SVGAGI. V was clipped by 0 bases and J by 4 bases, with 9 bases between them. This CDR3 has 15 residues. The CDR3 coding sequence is TGTGCCAGCAGTTACTCGTACAGATTCACCGGGGAGCTGTTTTTT. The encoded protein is CASSYSYRFTGELFF.

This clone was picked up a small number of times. For the CDR3, the DNA is TGTGCCAGCAGTGGGGACAGGGGTATTCAGCCCCAGCATTTT. This sequence encodes CASSGDRGIQPQHF. The chain carries TRBV6-1 and TRBJ1-5; 10 nucleotides align to TRBD1. The CDR3 is made up of 14 amino acids. Germline trimming cut 4 bases from V and 6 bases from J; bases unmatched to any gene: 3. The germline gives CDR1 MNHNS, CDR2 SASEGT.

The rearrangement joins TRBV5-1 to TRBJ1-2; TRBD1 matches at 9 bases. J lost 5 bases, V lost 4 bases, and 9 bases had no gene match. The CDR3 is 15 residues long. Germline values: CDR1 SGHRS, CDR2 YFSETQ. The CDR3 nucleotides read TGCGCCAGCAGCACCGGGACAGGGTATGTTTATGGCTACACCTTC. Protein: CASSTGTGYVYGYTF.

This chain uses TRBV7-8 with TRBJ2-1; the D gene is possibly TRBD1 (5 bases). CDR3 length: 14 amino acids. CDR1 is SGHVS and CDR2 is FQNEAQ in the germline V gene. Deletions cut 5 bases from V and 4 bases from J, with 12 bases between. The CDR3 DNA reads TGTGCCAGCAGCCGGACACAAGCTTACAATGAGCAGTTCTTC. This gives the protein CASSRTQAYNEQFF. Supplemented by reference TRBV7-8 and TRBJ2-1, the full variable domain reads GAGVSQSPRYKVAKRGQDVALRCDPISGHVSLFWYQQALGQGPEFLTYFQNEAQLDKSGLPSDRFFAERPEGSVSTLKIQRTQQEDSAVYLCASSRTQAYNEQFFGPGTRLTVL.

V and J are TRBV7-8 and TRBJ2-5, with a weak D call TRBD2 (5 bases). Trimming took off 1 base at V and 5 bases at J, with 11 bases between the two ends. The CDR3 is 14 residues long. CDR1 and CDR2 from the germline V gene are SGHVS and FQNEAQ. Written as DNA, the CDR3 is TGTGCCAGCAGCTTAGGGCTAGCTCCGGAGACCCAGTACTTC. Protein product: CASSLGLAPETQYF.

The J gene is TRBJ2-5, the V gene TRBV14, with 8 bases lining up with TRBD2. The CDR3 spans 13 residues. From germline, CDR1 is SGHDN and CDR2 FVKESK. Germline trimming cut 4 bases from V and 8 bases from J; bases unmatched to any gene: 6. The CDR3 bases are TGTGCCAGCAGCCGTTTTCGGGAGGGCACCCAGTACTTC. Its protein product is CASSRFREGTQYF. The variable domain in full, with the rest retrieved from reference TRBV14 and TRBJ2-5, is EAGVTQFPSHSVIEKGQTVTLRCDPISGHDNLYWYRRVMGKEIKFLLHFVKESKQDESGMPNNRFLAERTGGTYSTLKVQPAELEDSGVYFCASSRFREGTQYFGPGTRLLVL.

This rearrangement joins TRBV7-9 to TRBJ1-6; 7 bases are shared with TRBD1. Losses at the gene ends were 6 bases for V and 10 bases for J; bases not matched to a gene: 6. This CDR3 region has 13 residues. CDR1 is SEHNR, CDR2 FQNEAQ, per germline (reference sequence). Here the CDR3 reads CASRRQGESPLHF. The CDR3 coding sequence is TGTGCCAGCAGGAGACAGGGTGAATCACCCCTCCACTTT. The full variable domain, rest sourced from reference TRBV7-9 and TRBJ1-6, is DTGVSQNPRHKITKRGQNVTFRCDPISEHNRLYWYRQTLGQGPEFLTYFQNEAQLEKSRLLSDRFSAERPKGSFSTLEIQRTEQGDSAMYLCASRRQGESPLHFGNGTRLTVT.

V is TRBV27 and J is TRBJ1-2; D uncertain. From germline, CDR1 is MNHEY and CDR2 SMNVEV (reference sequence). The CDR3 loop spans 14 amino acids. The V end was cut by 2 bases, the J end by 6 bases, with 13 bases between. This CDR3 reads CASSLGVGVDGYTF. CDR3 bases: TGTGCCAGCAGTTTAGGGGTCGGGGTTGATGGCTACACCTTC.

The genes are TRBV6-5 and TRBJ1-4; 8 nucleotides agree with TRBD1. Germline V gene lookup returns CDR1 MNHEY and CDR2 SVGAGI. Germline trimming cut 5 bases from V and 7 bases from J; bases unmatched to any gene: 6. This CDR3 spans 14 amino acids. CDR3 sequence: CASSTGQGGEKLFF. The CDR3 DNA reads TGTGCCAGCAGTACCGGACAGGGTGGTGAAAAACTGTTTTTT.

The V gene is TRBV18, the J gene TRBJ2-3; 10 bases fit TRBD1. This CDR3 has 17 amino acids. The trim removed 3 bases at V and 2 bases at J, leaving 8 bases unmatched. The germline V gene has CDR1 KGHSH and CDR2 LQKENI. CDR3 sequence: CASSPQRDRGATDTQYF. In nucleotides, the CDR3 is TGTGCCAGCTCACCCCAAAGGGACAGGGGTGCCACAGATACGCAGTATTTT.

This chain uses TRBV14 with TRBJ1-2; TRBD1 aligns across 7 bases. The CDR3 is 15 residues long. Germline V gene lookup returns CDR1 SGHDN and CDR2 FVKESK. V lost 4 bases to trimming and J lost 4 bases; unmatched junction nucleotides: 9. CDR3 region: CASSRFHRDSYGYTF. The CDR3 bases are TGTGCCAGCAGCCGGTTTCACCGGGACAGCTATGGCTACACCTTC.

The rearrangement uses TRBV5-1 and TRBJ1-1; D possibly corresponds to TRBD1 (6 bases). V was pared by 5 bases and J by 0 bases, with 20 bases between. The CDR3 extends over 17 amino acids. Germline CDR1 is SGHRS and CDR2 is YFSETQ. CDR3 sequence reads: CASSLGREGEMNTEAFF. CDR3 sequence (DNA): TGCGCCAGCAGTTTAGGAAGGGAGGGGGAGATGAACACTGAAGCTTTCTTT.

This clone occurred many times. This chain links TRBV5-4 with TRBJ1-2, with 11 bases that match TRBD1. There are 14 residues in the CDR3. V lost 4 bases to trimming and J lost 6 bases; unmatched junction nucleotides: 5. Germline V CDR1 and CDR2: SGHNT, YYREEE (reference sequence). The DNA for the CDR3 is TGTGCCAGCAGCCTACGGGACAGGGGGAATGGCTACACCTTC. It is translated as CASSLRDRGNGYTF.

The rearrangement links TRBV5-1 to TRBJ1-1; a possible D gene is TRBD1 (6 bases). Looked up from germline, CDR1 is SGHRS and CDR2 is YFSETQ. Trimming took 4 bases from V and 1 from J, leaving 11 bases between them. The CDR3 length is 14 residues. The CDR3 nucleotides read TGCGCCAGCAGCCCGGGACACGCGAACACTGAAGCTTTCTTT. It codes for CASSPGHANTEAFF.

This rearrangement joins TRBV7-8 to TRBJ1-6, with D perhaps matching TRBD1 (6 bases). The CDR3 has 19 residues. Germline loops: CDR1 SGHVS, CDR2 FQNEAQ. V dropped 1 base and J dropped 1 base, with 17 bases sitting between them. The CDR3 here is CASSLDPRGGASYNSPLHF. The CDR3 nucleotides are TGTGCCAGCAGCTTAGATCCCCGGGGGGGGGCGTCCTATAATTCACCCCTCCACTTT.

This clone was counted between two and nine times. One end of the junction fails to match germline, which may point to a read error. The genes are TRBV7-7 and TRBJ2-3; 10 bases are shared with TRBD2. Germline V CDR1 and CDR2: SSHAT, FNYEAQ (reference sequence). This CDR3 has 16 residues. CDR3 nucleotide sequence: TGTGCTAGCAGCCCCCGACTAGCGGGTACGGGTGATACGCAGTATTTT. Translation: CASSPRLAGTGDTQYF.

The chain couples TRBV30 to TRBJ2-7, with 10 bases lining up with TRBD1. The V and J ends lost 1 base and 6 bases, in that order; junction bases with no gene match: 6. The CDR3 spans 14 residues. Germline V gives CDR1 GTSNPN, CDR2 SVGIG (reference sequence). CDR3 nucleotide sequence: TGTGCCTGGAGTGCCGGGACAGGGGTAGCCGAGCAGTACTTC. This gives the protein CAWSAGTGVAEQYF.

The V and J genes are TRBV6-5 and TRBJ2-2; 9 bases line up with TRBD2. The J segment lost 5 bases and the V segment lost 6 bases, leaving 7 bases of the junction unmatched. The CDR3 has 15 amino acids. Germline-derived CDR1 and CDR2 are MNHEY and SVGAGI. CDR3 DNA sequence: TGTGCCAGCAGAAAAGCGGGAGGTCGGACCGGGGAGCTGTTTTTT. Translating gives CASRKAGGRTGELFF.

The CDR3 here is CASSRQGPYEQYF. The CDR3 nucleotides are TGCGCCAGCAGCCGACAGGGGCCCTACGAGCAGTACTTC. The chain uses TRBV4-3 and TRBJ2-7; 8 positions match TRBD1. V was clipped by 4 bases and J by 2 bases; unmatched bases: 1. The germline CDR1 and CDR2 sequences are LGHNA and YSLEER. The length of the CDR3 is 13 residues.

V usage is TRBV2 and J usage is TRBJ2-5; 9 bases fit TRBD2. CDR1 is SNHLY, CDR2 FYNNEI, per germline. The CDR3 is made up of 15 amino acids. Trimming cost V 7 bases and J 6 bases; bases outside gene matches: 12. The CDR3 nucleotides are TGTGCCAGCACCACCGGCGCTAGCGGGACGAAGACCCAGTACTTC. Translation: CASTTGASGTKTQYF.

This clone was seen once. In DNA form, the CDR3 reads TGTGCCAGCAGTGGGGAGGTAGAAGCCCAGCATTTT. It codes for CASSGEVEAQHF. V gene TRBV2 combines with J gene TRBJ1-5; no definite D call. CDR3 length: 12 residues. Germline loops: CDR1 SNHLY, CDR2 FYNNEI. Trimming left V 4 bases short and J 11 bases short, with 12 bases between.

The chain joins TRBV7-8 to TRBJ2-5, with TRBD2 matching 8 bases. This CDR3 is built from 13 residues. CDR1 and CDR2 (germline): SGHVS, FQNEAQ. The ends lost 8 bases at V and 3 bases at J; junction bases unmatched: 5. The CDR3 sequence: CASLFGGEETQYF. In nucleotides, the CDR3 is TGTGCCAGCCTCTTCGGGGGGGAAGAGACCCAGTACTTC.

The CDR3 loop reads CASRNWGVYGTDTQYF. The CDR3 coding sequence is TGTGCCAGCAGGAACTGGGGGGTTTACGGCACAGATACGCAGTATTTT. The rearrangement uses TRBV6-6 and TRBJ2-3, with D tentatively TRBD2 (6 bases). Trimming removed 6 bases from V and 1 base from J, with 17 bases in between. Per germline, CDR1 MNHNY and CDR2 SVGAGI (reference sequence). The CDR3 has 16 amino acids.

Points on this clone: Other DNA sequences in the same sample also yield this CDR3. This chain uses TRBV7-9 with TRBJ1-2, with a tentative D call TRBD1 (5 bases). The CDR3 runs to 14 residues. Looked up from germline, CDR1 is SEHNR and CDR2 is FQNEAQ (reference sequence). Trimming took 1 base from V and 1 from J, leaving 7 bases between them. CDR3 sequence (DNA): TGTGCCAGCAGCTTAGAGACAGTTAACTATGGCTACACCTTC. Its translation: CASSLETVNYGYTF. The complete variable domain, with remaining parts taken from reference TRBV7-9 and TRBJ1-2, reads DTGVSQNPRHKITKRGQNVTFRCDPISEHNRLYWYRQTLGQGPEFLTYFQNEAQLEKSRLLSDRFSAERPKGSFSTLEIQRTEQGDSAMYLCASSLETVNYGYTFGSGTRLTVV.

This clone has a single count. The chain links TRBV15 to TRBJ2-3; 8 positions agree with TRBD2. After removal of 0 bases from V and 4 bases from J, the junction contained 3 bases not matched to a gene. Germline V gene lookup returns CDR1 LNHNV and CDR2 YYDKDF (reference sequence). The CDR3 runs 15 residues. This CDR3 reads CATSRDAGGADTQYF. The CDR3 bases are TGTGCCACCAGCAGAGATGCGGGGGGTGCAGATACGCAGTATTTT.

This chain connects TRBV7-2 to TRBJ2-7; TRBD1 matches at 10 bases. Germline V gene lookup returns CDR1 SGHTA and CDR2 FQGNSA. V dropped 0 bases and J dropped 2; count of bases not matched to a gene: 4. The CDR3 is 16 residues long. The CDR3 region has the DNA TGTGCCAGCAGCTTAGCCCCCGGGACAGGGGCCTACGAGCAGTACTTC. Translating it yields CASSLAPGTGAYEQYF.

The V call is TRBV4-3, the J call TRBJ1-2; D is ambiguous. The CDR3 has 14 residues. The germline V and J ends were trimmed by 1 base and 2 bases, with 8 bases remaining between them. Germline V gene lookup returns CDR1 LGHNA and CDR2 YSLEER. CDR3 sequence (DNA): TGCGCCAGCAGCCAAGGGGCCCAGAACTATGGCTACACCTTC. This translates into CASSQGAQNYGYTF.

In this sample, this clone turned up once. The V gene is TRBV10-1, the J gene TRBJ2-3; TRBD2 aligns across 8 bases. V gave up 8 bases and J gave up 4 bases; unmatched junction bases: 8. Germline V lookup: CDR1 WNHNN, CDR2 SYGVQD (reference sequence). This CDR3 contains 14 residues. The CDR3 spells CASQAGDRADTQYF. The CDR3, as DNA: TGCGCCAGCCAAGCGGGGGACCGCGCAGATACGCAGTATTTT.